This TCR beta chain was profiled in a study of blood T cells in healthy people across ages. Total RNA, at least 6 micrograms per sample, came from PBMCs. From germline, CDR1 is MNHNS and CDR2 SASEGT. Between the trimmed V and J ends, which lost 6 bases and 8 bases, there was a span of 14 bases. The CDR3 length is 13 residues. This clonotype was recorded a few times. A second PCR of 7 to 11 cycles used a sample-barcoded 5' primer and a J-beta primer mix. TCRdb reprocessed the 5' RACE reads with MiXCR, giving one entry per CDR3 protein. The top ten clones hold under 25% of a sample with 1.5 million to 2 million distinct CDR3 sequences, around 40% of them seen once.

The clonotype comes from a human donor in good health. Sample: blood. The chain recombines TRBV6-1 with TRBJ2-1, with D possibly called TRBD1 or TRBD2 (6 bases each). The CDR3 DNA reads TGTGCCAGCAGACTGGAGGGGGGCCATGAGCAGTTCTTC. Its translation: CASRLEGGHEQFF.